The rows below give T cell receptor beta chains drawn from one sample of a study of shared clonotypes between healthy human individuals. Assay: immunoSEQ multiplex PCR; the TCRdb copy retains only in-frame clones and omits some. Among around 990,000 clones, around three quarters were seen once, and the ten largest hold approximately 0.9%. The specimen sequenced was memory CD4+ T cells from PBMCs. The receptors were gathered from a man aged 18 to 29 in good health. Some clones in this sample may be carry-over from other donors' samples. CDR3s include the opening cysteine and the closing phenylalanine or tryptophan. D genes are given only for firm matches. Part of the rows lack a size; the others show once, few, many or a class for expanded clones.

clone size,J gene,D gene,V gene,CDR3 protein,CDR3 DNA
.,TRBJ1-2,.,TRBV4-1,CASSQAPTPNYGYTF,TGCGCCAGCAGCCAAGCCCCGACACCAAACTATGGCTACACCTTC
.,TRBJ2-5,TRBD1,TRBV14,CASSQGRGLRETQYF,TGTGCCAGCAGCCAAGGCAGGGGGCTGCGGGAGACCCAGTACTTC
.,TRBJ1-2,.,TRBV7-6,CASSSRGGGYTF,TGTGCCAGCAGCTCAAGGGGGGGTGGCTACACCTTC
once,TRBJ2-7,.,TRBV1,CTSSQDYEQYF,TGCACCAGCAGCCAGGACTACGAGCAGTACTTC
.,TRBJ2-1,.,TRBV6-6,CASRSSEGGSYNEQFF,TGTGCCAGCAGATCCTCGGAGGGAGGCTCCTACAATGAGCAGTTCTTC
.,TRBJ1-1,.,TRBV5-5,CASSLGSLNTEAFF,TGTGCCAGCAGCTTGGGGAGTCTGAACACTGAAGCTTTCTTT
.,TRBJ1-2,.,TRBV19,CASSIRDPRAYGYTF,TGTGCCAGTAGTATACGAGACCCTCGGGCGTATGGCTACACCTTC
.,TRBJ2-1,.,TRBV18,CASSPRTGPLDNEQFF,TGTGCCAGCTCACCACGTACGGGGCCGTTAGATAATGAGCAGTTCTTC
.,TRBJ1-2,.,TRBV9,CASSRVNYGYTF,TGTGCCAGCAGTAGGGTTAACTATGGCTACACCTTC
few,TRBJ2-7,TRBD1,TRBV29-1,CSATDRGQWKQYF,TGCAGCGCCACGGACAGGGGGCAATGGAAGCAGTACTTC
.,TRBJ1-2,.,TRBV4-2,CASSQEALGYGYTF,TGTGCCAGCAGCCAAGAGGCGTTAGGGTATGGCTACACCTTC
.,TRBJ2-3,TRBD2,TRBV4-3,CASSQGLAGADTQYF,TGCGCCAGCAGCCAAGGACTAGCGGGAGCAGATACGCAGTATTTT
.,TRBJ1-5,.,TRBV29-1,CSVGAGDFDQPQHF,TGCAGCGTTGGGGCAGGGGATTTCGATCAGCCCCAGCATTTT
.,TRBJ1-2,TRBD1,TRBV11-2,CASSPIGGGRNYGYTF,TGTGCCAGCAGCCCTATAGGAGGGGGCCGTAACTATGGCTACACCTTC
.,TRBJ1-2,.,TRBV30,CAWSVGAGSMGYTF,TGTGCCTGGAGTGTAGGGGCGGGTAGCATGGGCTACACCTTC
.,TRBJ1-3,.,TRBV28,CASSRWMTGNTIYF,TGTGCCAGCAGCCGGTGGATGACTGGAAACACCATATATTTT
.,TRBJ1-1,.,TRBV6-1,CASSLRDTEAFF,TGTGCCAGCAGTCTCCGGGACACTGAAGCTTTCTTT
.,TRBJ2-2,TRBD2,TRBV4-1,CASSQAKLAGGTGELFF,TGCGCCAGCAGCCAAGCAAAACTAGCGGGAGGAACCGGGGAGCTGTTTTTT
.,TRBJ2-1,TRBD2,TRBV11-2,CASSPGGRNSYNEQFF,TGTGCCAGCAGCCCGGGCGGGAGGAACTCCTACAATGAGCAGTTCTTC
few,TRBJ1-4,TRBD1,TRBV27,CASNYRGGNEKLFF,TGTGCCAGCAACTACAGGGGGGGTAATGAAAAACTGTTTTTT
.,TRBJ2-7,TRBD2,TRBV7-8,CASTPGLSSYEQYF,TGTGCCAGCACCCCGGGACTATCCTCCTACGAGCAGTACTTC
once,TRBJ1-5,TRBD1,TRBV7-2,CASSGGGTGFHQPQHF,TGTGCCAGCAGCGGAGGAGGGACAGGGTTTCATCAGCCCCAGCATTTT
.,TRBJ2-1,.,TRBV2,CASSVYRESNEQFF,TGTGCCAGCAGTGTATACCGGGAGAGCAATGAGCAGTTCTTC
.,TRBJ2-2,TRBD2,TRBV5-5,CASSGAGTSGPNTGELFF,TGTGCCAGCAGCGGGGCAGGGACTAGCGGACCGAACACCGGGGAGCTGTTTTTT
.,TRBJ2-7,.,TRBV7-2,CASSLLGRAEQYF,TGTGCCAGCAGCTTATTAGGCAGGGCCGAGCAGTACTTC
once,TRBJ1-2,.,TRBV7-8,CASSGTNYGYTF,TGTGCCAGCAGCGGGACAAACTATGGCTACACCTTC
once,TRBJ2-7,TRBD1,TRBV5-4,CASSPRQGAGNEQYF,TGTGCCAGCAGCCCTCGACAGGGGGCAGGAAACGAGCAGTACTTC
.,TRBJ2-1,TRBD1,TRBV29-1,CSVDRDRGWNPFF,TGCAGCGTTGATAGGGACAGGGGGTGGAACCCGTTCTTC
.,TRBJ2-7,.,TRBV15,CATSRDVGGGSYEQYF,TGTGCCACCAGCAGAGATGTAGGGGGTGGGTCCTACGAGCAGTACTTC
.,TRBJ1-2,TRBD1,TRBV28,CASSFRGRRGGYTF,TGTGCCAGCAGCTTCAGGGGGCGTCGGGGCGGCTACACCTTC
.,TRBJ2-1,TRBD2,TRBV7-2,CASSYPGGGSSYNEQFF,TGTGCCAGCAGCTACCCCGGGGGGGGCAGCTCCTACAATGAGCAGTTCTTC
.,TRBJ1-1,.,TRBV28,CASSLPGTVNTEAFF,TGTGCCAGCAGTTTACCCGGGACGGTGAACACTGAAGCTTTCTTT
.,TRBJ2-1,TRBD1,TRBV29-1,CSVEARKQGWKNEQFF,TGCAGCGTTGAAGCGAGGAAACAGGGGTGGAAGAATGAGCAGTTCTTC
few,TRBJ2-2,.,TRBV2,CASILDGEAGELFF,TGTGCCAGCATTTTAGATGGGGAAGCCGGGGAGCTGTTTTTT
.,TRBJ1-2,.,TRBV6-1,CASSEGYGYTF,TGTGCCAGCAGTGAAGGATATGGCTACACCTTC
.,TRBJ2-3,TRBD2,TRBV2,CASSASGSGTDTQYF,TGTGCCAGCAGTGCTAGCGGGAGTGGCACAGATACGCAGTATTTT
once,TRBJ2-3,.,TRBV19,CASSIVLAASTDTQYF,TGTGCCAGTAGTATTGTTTTAGCTGCTAGCACAGATACGCAGTATTTT
.,TRBJ1-5,.,TRBV29-1,CSVGWGGNQPQHF,TGCAGCGTGGGTTGGGGAGGCAATCAGCCCCAGCATTTT
.,TRBJ2-7,TRBD2,TRBV9,CASSVGTSGLFYEQYF,TGTGCCAGCAGCGTAGGGACTAGCGGGCTATTCTACGAGCAGTACTTC
.,TRBJ2-3,TRBD2,TRBV11-1,CASSRRGAGSTDTQYF,TGTGCCAGCAGCCGAAGGGGAGCGGGGAGCACAGATACGCAGTATTTT
.,TRBJ2-7,.,TRBV6-1,CASSPRVGYEQYF,TGTGCCAGCAGCCCTAGGGTGGGCTACGAGCAGTACTTC